This TCR beta chain derives from a study of Graves' ophthalmopathy and Graves' hyperthyroidism (dated by TCRdb to the late 2010s). Concerning the study at large: Peripheral blood was collected at initial diagnosis, before any treatment. TCR beta repertoire signatures were used to distinguish Graves' ophthalmopathy from Graves' hyperthyroidism and to predict progression to ophthalmopathy. In total, some 140 blood samples were TCR-sequenced: 40 to 45 ophthalmopathy, over 70 hyperthyroidism and roughly 17 hyperthyroidism-to-ophthalmopathy patients. To explore V-J signatures distinguishing ophthalmopathy from hyperthyroidism, a discovery set of roughly 100 patients (about 43 ophthalmopathy, over 55 stable hyperthyroidism) was enrolled. An independent validation cohort was composed of fewer than 20 hyperthyroidism patients and around 16 patients who later progressed from hyperthyroidism to ophthalmopathy. In six or seven hyperthyroidism patients, the T-cell repertoires found in thyroid tissue were compared with those found in blood. After sampling, hyperthyroidism patients received methimazole starting at 30 mg daily, and ophthalmopathy patients received high-dose intravenous methylprednisolone. For training and testing, the 100 or so patients in the discovery cohort were randomly divided in a 7:3 ratio.

Study-wide findings and limitations: Most expanded thyroid clonotypes with frequency above 0.001 were also detected in blood, suggesting blood repertoires may reflect the thyroid immune response. No statistical method was used to set the sample size in advance, and the investigators knew which group each participant was assigned to. In cross-validation, the 13-signature model distinguished ophthalmopathy from stable hyperthyroidism with just over 85% sensitivity and 81% to 82% specificity, while in the test set the corresponding values were 80% and 75%. In validation, the model predicted ophthalmopathy progression with about 71% sensitivity and about 73% specificity; 12 predicted patients were CT-confirmed with GO in a median of approximately 6.5 months.

As regards this clonotype: Its recognized antigen is unknown. Nothing much larger sits one base from this clone, and base qualities are not available.

Ophthalmopathy patients were characterized by moderately to severely active disease, a Clinical Activity Score of at least 3, a NOSPECS grade of at least 4, and a disease duration under 3 months. Patients were excluded if they had other autoimmune diseases, uncontrolled infections, pregnancy or lactation. Diagnosis was based on clinical symptoms, serum thyroxine, TRAb, thyroid ultrasound and orbital computed tomography. Ficoll-Paque density gradient centrifugation was used to isolate PBMCs from about 9.4 ml of fresh peripheral blood. Total RNA was extracted with Trizol reagent and quality-checked on an Agilent 2100 Bioanalyzer. For repertoire sequencing, the TCR beta CDR3 regions were amplified from RNA transcripts. A first-round RT-PCR used HTBI primers with the Qiagen OneStep RT-PCR kit, followed by a second-round multiplex PCR, size selection and purification. Libraries were sequenced on an Illumina HiSeq2000 using paired-end 100 bp reads. Turning to the authors' computational methods: SOAPnuke was used to process the reads, removing any read that contained adapters or uncalled bases, had a mean Phred below 15, or lacked an exact match to the constant primer or identifier. COPE v1.2.5 was used to merge high-quality paired reads. Clonotypes were defined as unique nucleotide sequences and were aligned to IMGT TRB V, D and J references using MiTCR v1.1. Analysis was restricted to V-J combinations with a frequency above 0.0001, which covered roughly 99% of repertoires. For each V-J combination, a TCR clonal expansion and chaos score was defined as the ratio of F50 clonal expansion to chaos observed in the TCRdist matrix. Welch's t-statistics and random forest were used to narrow the features down to around twelve V-J combinations, which were then fed into a naive Bayes classifier. The Morisita-Horn index was used to measure how similar the thyroid and blood repertoires were. TCRdb passed the public sequencing reads through fastp at Q25 and MiXCR, retaining productive beta sequences. Here each entry gathers all rows of one CDR3 protein and keeps the most common genes and DNA. TCRdb's processing, not the study's, gives the V and J calls here. The sample contains 150,000 or so distinct CDR3 sequences, 39% of them found a single time. The ten largest account for over 7% of the sample.

This TCR came from a man aged 25 to 40 with Graves' ophthalmopathy. Donor details come from another sample of the same person, matched by shared clones. The sample was peripheral blood.

The CDR3 amino acid sequence is: CASSIQGQRFNQPQHF. The nucleotide sequence is given as TGTGCCAGTAGTATCCAGGGACAACGATTCAATCAGCCCCAGCATTTT. The chain links TRBV19 with TRBJ1-5; the D segment could be TRBD1, given 6 matching bases. As encoded in the germline V gene (reference sequence), CDR1 is LNHDA while CDR2 is SQIVND. From cysteine to phenylalanine, the CDR3 is 16 amino acids long. The CDR3 DNA has 48 bases and is translated from base 1. Trimming at the junction amounts to 3 bases on V and 3 bases on J, and the germline ends lie 15 bases apart.